This TCR beta chain was found in a study of blood T cell repertoires in COVID-19. Across the whole study: Nucleic acid was either cDNA or gDNA, and it came from T cells, B-cell-depleted T cells, or PBMCs.

Points on this clone: Other DNA sequences of this sample code for an identical CDR3.

Sequenced by immunoSEQ multiplex PCR; TCRdb stores in-frame clones only, minus some. The sample has about 110,000 clones, around 80% seen once. The V end was cut by 0 bases, the J end by 2 bases, with 9 bases between. The germline gives CDR1 SGHRS, CDR2 YFSETQ. The CDR3 spans 15 residues. The chain carries TRBV5-1 and TRBJ1-5; unclear D gene. Sequenced material: peripheral blood. This TCR came from an elderly woman with acute or convalescent COVID-19. The CDR3 DNA reads TGCGCCAGCAGCTTGGCCGCAGGTGGCAATCAGCCCCAGCATTTT. Its translation: CASSLAAGGNQPQHF.